The next 24 T cell receptor beta chains were all read from a single sample in a study of blood T cell repertoires in COVID-19. Some clones are missing from TCRdb's copy, which holds only in-frame ones; the method was immunoSEQ multiplex PCR. The sample records about 310,000 clones, about 91% being singletons. What was sequenced was PBMCs or T cells enriched from blood (not recorded which). The source of these receptors is a woman aged 40 to 50 who had recovered from COVID-19.

The rearrangement uses TRBV9 and TRBJ2-1; 13 positions match TRBD2. Germline V gene lookup returns CDR1 SGDLS and CDR2 YYNGEE. This CDR3 is built from 15 residues. Trimming removed 0 bases from V and 10 bases from J; junction bases left unmatched: 4. The CDR3 loop reads CASSVELAGGKEQFF. CDR3 nucleotide sequence: TGTGCCAGCAGCGTAGAACTAGCGGGGGGGAAAGAGCAGTTCTTC.

The V gene is TRBV7-3, the J gene TRBJ2-1, with D possibly being TRBD1 (7 bases). The V and J ends lost 6 bases and 0 bases respectively, with 12 bases between them. The CDR3 contains 15 residues. CDR1 is SGHTA, CDR2 FQGTGA, per germline. The CDR3 DNA sequence: TGTGCCAGCAGGCAGGGGGGAAGCTCCTACAATGAGCAGTTCTTC. As protein: CASRQGGSSYNEQFF.

This chain connects TRBV9 to TRBJ1-1; D is unclear. In germline, CDR1 is SGDLS, CDR2 YYNGEE. Trimming cost V 4 bases and J 3 bases, with 10 bases left between them. CDR3 length equals 13 residues. The CDR3 DNA is TGTGCCAGCAGCATGATGGCCTACACTGAAGCTTTCTTT. It translates to CASSMMAYTEAFF.

The V call is TRBV6-1, the J call TRBJ2-7, with 13 bases identical to TRBD2. Germline loops: CDR1 MNHNS, CDR2 SASEGT. The CDR3 totals 18 residues. The trim removed 2 bases at V and 5 bases at J, leaving 12 bases unmatched. CDR3: CASSETARGTSGTHEQYF. The CDR3 nucleotides read TGTGCCAGCAGTGAAACTGCCAGGGGGACTAGCGGGACCCACGAGCAGTACTTC.

V and J are TRBV9 and TRBJ2-1; the D is unclear. Germline V lookup: CDR1 SGDLS, CDR2 YYNGEE. Trimming took 6 bases from V and 7 from J, leaving 23 bases between them. The CDR3 has 16 residues. In nucleotides, the CDR3 is TGTGCCAGCACCCGGTATGAGGCGGCCACTGGAAATGAGCAGTTCTTC. This encodes CASTRYEAATGNEQFF. Drawing the rest from reference TRBV9 and TRBJ2-1, the complete variable domain is DSGVTQTPKHLITATGQRVTLRCSPRSGDLSVYWYQQSLDQGLQFLIQYYNGEERAKGNILERFSAQQFPDLHSELNLSSLELGDSALYFCASTRYEAATGNEQFFGPGTRLTVL.

The rearrangement joins TRBV24-1 to TRBJ2-3; 8 nucleotides line up with TRBD1. Germline V gene data show CDR1 as KGHDR and CDR2 as SFDVKD. The CDR3 sequence is 16 residues long. With V trimmed by 1 base and J by 5 bases, 7 bases remained unmatched. CDR3 sequence: CATSDFNGQGRDTQYF. The DNA of the CDR3 is TGTGCCACCAGTGATTTCAACGGACAGGGAAGAGATACGCAGTATTTT.

This chain uses TRBV10-3 with TRBJ1-6, with TRBD1 as a possible D gene (5 bases). Germline V gene lookup returns CDR1 ENHRY and CDR2 SYGVKD. The ends were cut back, 11 bases at V and 10 bases at J, with 18 bases in the middle. This CDR3 is built from 13 residues. The CDR3 reads CASGAGDSSPLHF. DNA for the CDR3: TGTGCCTCCGGGGCGGGGGATAGCTCACCCCTCCACTTT.

The rearrangement uses TRBV28 and TRBJ1-2; maybe TRBD1 (5 bases). Between the trimmed V and J ends, which lost 3 bases and 0 bases, there was a span of 5 bases. From germline, CDR1 is MDHEN and CDR2 SYDVKM. The CDR3 totals 13 residues. The CDR3 DNA sequence: TGTGCCAGCAGTTTGACAGCTAACTATGGCTACACCTTC. It translates to CASSLTANYGYTF.

This chain joins TRBV23-1 and TRBJ1-1; tentatively, D is TRBD1 (5 bases). Being an ORF, TRBV23-1 has a function that is uncertain. The CDR3 is 12 residues long. The V and J ends lost 4 bases and 5 bases respectively, with 8 bases between them. As DNA, the CDR3 is TGCGCCAGCAGTCCCCCAGGGACTGAAGCTTTCTTT. This codes for CASSPPGTEAFF.

The V gene is TRBV6-5, the J gene TRBJ1-5, with D uncertain. Germline CDR1 and CDR2: MNHEY and SVGAGI. The CDR3 covers 13 residues. Trimming pared 6 bases from V and 4 bases from J, leaving 10 bases between. The CDR3 DNA reads as TGTGCCAGCAGGGCAGGCCCTAATCAGCCCCAGCATTTT. Its translation: CASRAGPNQPQHF.

The chain uses TRBV2 and TRBJ2-1; 10 bases are a match to TRBD2. The CDR3 contains 16 residues. Germline assignment: CDR1 SNHLY and CDR2 FYNNEI. The junction had 6 bases not matched to a gene; V was cut back by 4 bases and J by 3 bases. The CDR3 DNA is TGTGCCAGCAGTGCACCGGGACTAGCGAGCTACAATGAGCAGTTCTTC. As protein: CASSAPGLASYNEQFF.

The chain has TRBV28 and TRBJ1-2, with D possibly being TRBD1 (6 bases). The germline CDR1 and CDR2 sequences are MDHEN and SYDVKM. The germline V and J ends were trimmed by 1 base and 5 bases, with 11 bases remaining between them. This CDR3 region has 14 residues. The CDR3 DNA sequence: TGTGCCAGCAGTTTATTGTCAGGGGAATATGGCTACACCTTC. Amino acid sequence: CASSLLSGEYGYTF.

This chain joins TRBV18 and TRBJ1-5; TRBD1 matches 7 bases. J was trimmed by 0 bases and V by 3 bases; bases with no gene match: 2. CDR1 KGHSH and CDR2 LQKENI come from the germline V gene. The CDR3 consists of 15 residues. The CDR3 DNA reads as TGTGCCAGCTCACCGGGGACAGATAGCAATCAGCCCCAGCATTTT. Amino acid sequence: CASSPGTDSNQPQHF.

The chain links TRBV9 to TRBJ1-6; D is perhaps TRBD1 (6 bases). With 3 bases removed from V and 0 bases from J, the gap between germline ends came to 16 bases. The V gene's germline CDR1 is SGDLS and CDR2 YYNGEE. The CDR3 consists of 18 residues. The CDR3 sequence: CASSGKDSPSSYNSPLHF. CDR3 DNA sequence: TGTGCCAGCAGCGGTAAGGACAGCCCAAGCTCCTATAATTCACCCCTCCACTTT.

The chain joins TRBV7-3 to TRBJ2-1; 14 positions agree with TRBD2. The germline gives CDR1 SGHTA, CDR2 FQGTGA. This CDR3 has 15 residues. V shed 5 bases and J 9 bases; nucleotides not matched to a gene: 6. The CDR3 spells CASSVTGTSGSEQFF. The CDR3 DNA follows: TGTGCCAGCAGCGTCACCGGGACTAGCGGGAGTGAGCAGTTCTTC.

This chain links TRBV11-2 with TRBJ2-2, with 7 bases fitting TRBD1. This CDR3 comprises 14 residues. In germline, CDR1 is SGHAT, CDR2 FQNNGV. V trimming: 5 bases; J trimming: 6 bases; junction bases outside the gene matches: 6. CDR3 in amino acids: CASSPGQPPGELFF. The CDR3 bases are TGTGCCAGCAGCCCGGGACAGCCCCCCGGGGAGCTGTTTTTT.

The chain has TRBV19 and TRBJ2-1; 9 bases agree with TRBD2. CDR3 size: 15 residues. Germline CDR1 reads LNHDA; CDR2 reads SQIVND (reference sequence). V was clipped by 3 bases and J by 8 bases; unmatched bases: 8. The CDR3 DNA reads TGTGCCAGTAGTATGGGACTAGCCCCAGGGCATGAGCAGTTCTTC. Amino acid sequence: CASSMGLAPGHEQFF.

The chain employs TRBV7-2 and TRBJ1-5; a weak D match, TRBD1 (5 bases). The CDR3 length is 16 residues. Trimming left V 2 bases short and J 2 bases short, with 13 bases between. Per germline, CDR1 SGHTA and CDR2 FQGNSA. The CDR3 nucleotides are TGTGCCAGCAGCTTACAAGGGGCTGGGGGCAATCAGCCCCAGCATTTT. It is translated as CASSLQGAGGNQPQHF.

The chain combines TRBV19 with TRBJ2-7; 10 bases match TRBD2. The germline V gene has CDR1 LNHDA and CDR2 SQIVND (reference sequence). This CDR3 is 15 amino acids long. V shed 5 bases and J 3 bases; nucleotides not matched to a gene: 7. CDR3: CASSSRTSGRYEQYF. In DNA form, the CDR3 reads TGTGCCAGTAGTTCCAGGACTAGCGGACGCTACGAGCAGTACTTC.

This clone came up once. The chain is built from TRBV6-5 and TRBJ2-7, with D possibly being TRBD2 (6 bases). CDR1 and CDR2 from the germline V gene are MNHEY and SVGAGI. The CDR3 covers 14 residues. Between the trimmed V and J ends, which lost 6 bases and 3 bases, there was a span of 15 bases. The CDR3 DNA reads TGTGCCAGCAGGAGGGACGGAGCGGGCTACGAGCAGTACTTC. It translates to CASRRDGAGYEQYF.

This clone was detected a few times. J is TRBJ2-1 and V is TRBV7-8; D is perhaps TRBD1 (6 bases). V gave up 1 base and J gave up 12 bases, with 7 bases separating them. CDR3 length: 11 residues. CDR1 is SGHVS, CDR2 FQNEAQ, per germline. CDR3 DNA sequence: TGTGCCAGCAGCTTAGGGACAGTGCAGTTCTTC. The encoded protein is CASSLGTVQFF. Combining the CDR3 with reference TRBV7-8 and TRBJ2-1 gives the whole variable domain GAGVSQSPRYKVAKRGQDVALRCDPISGHVSLFWYQQALGQGPEFLTYFQNEAQLDKSGLPSDRFFAERPEGSVSTLKIQRTQQEDSAVYLCASSLGTVQFFGPGTRLTVL.

The CDR3 protein is CASSVGSSDSLETQYF. CDR3 bases: TGTGCCAGCAGCGTAGGTTCCTCAGACTCATTGGAGACCCAGTACTTC. V is TRBV9 and J is TRBJ2-5, with D hard to call. This CDR3 contains 16 residues. V was clipped by 0 bases and J by 5 bases, with 17 bases between them. Looked up from germline, CDR1 is SGDLS and CDR2 is YYNGEE.

This chain uses TRBV4-3 with TRBJ2-1; TRBD1 aligns across 8 bases. Germline V gives CDR1 LGHNA, CDR2 YSLEER. The ends lost 0 bases at V and 6 bases at J; junction bases unmatched: 4. The CDR3 is 15 residues long. The CDR3 loop reads CASSQDQGAGNEQFF. CDR3 DNA: TGCGCCAGCAGCCAAGATCAGGGGGCTGGCAATGAGCAGTTCTTC.

This chain connects TRBV28 to TRBJ2-7, with 7 bases aligning to TRBD1. Germline V gene lookup returns CDR1 MDHEN and CDR2 SYDVKM. Trimming took 6 bases from V and 7 from J; bases not matched to a gene: 12. The CDR3 length is 14 residues. This chain's CDR3 is CASSTGTAVWEQYF. In DNA form, the CDR3 reads TGTGCCAGCAGCACCGGGACAGCCGTCTGGGAGCAGTACTTC.